These 11 T cell receptor beta chains originate from one sample sequenced in a study of neoadjuvant anti-PD-1 for oral cavity cancer. Clones were sequenced by immunoSEQ multiplex PCR, and TCRdb holds only the in-frame ones, with some missing. Among 6,900 or so clones listed, 74% were seen once. The source material was PBMCs, sampled before nivolumab (anti-PD-1) treatment. These receptors originate from a person between 40 and 85 years old with oral cavity squamous cell carcinoma.

The chain employs TRBV6-5 and TRBJ1-1, with D perhaps TRBD1 (6 bases). Germline values: CDR1 MNHEY, CDR2 SVGAGI. This CDR3 has 13 amino acids. Trimming took off 8 bases at V and 2 bases at J, with 12 bases between the two ends. The CDR3 here is CASRWGQNTEAFF. The CDR3 coding sequence is TGTGCCAGCCGCTGGGGACAAAACACTGAAGCTTTCTTT.

The chain combines TRBV7-2 with TRBJ2-7; no definite D call. V was shortened by 2 bases and J by 3 bases, with 14 bases between the two germline ends. In germline, CDR1 is SGHTA, CDR2 FQGNSA. The CDR3 consists of 15 residues. Here the CDR3 DNA reads TGTGCCAGCAGCTTAATCAGGCACGGTGGCTACGAGCAGTACTTC. Its translation is CASSLIRHGGYEQYF.

The rearrangement joins TRBV11-3 to TRBJ2-3, with D tentatively TRBD2 (7 bases). The germline CDR1 and CDR2 sequences are SGHNT and YENEEA. The V end was cut by 4 bases, the J end by 3 bases, with 17 bases between. This CDR3 spans 16 amino acids. CDR3: CASSSTRGGFTDTQYF. The CDR3 DNA reads TGTGCCAGCAGCTCGACGAGGGGGGGGTTTACAGATACGCAGTATTTT.

The chain links TRBV11-2 to TRBJ2-7; a weak D match, TRBD2 (5 bases). The CDR3 extends over 14 amino acids. The V gene lost 1 base and the J gene lost 6 bases, with 13 bases spanning the gap. Germline V gene lookup returns CDR1 SGHAT and CDR2 FQNNGV. CDR3 sequence (DNA): TGTGCCAGCAGCTTAGGACCCGTTCGGGGCGAGCAGTACTTC. Its protein product is CASSLGPVRGEQYF.

In this sample, this clone turned up a few times. This chain links TRBV2 with TRBJ1-2, with unresolved D. Germline V gene sequence: CDR1 SNHLY, CDR2 FYNNEI. With 1 base removed from V and 0 bases from J, the gap between germline ends came to 6 bases. The CDR3 contains 14 residues. Here the CDR3 DNA reads TGTGCCAGCAGTGAAGAGAGCACTAACTATGGCTACACCTTC. Protein: CASSEESTNYGYTF.

This chain connects TRBV5-1 to TRBJ2-5; D not certain. Germline V gene lookup returns CDR1 SGHRS and CDR2 YFSETQ. V lost 0 bases and J 5 bases, leaving 11 bases between the germline ends. This CDR3 is 14 amino acids long. The CDR3 DNA follows: TGCGCCAGCAGCTTGGGACAAAGCTTGGAGACCCAGTACTTC. It translates to CASSLGQSLETQYF.

The chain recombines TRBV19 with TRBJ1-1, with D perhaps TRBD1 (6 bases). The CDR3 runs 12 residues. Germline V gives CDR1 LNHDA, CDR2 SQIVND (reference sequence). Trimming removed 11 bases at V and 4 bases at J, with 14 bases between. CDR3 sequence: CASRGLGTEAFF. CDR3 sequence (DNA): TGTGCCTCAAGGGGGTTGGGCACTGAAGCTTTCTTT.

The V call is TRBV10-2, the J call TRBJ2-7; 7 positions match TRBD2. V was pared by 7 bases and J by 6 bases, with 12 bases of the junction left unmatched. The V gene's germline CDR1 is WSHSY and CDR2 SAAADI. CDR3 length equals 14 residues. This CDR3 reads CASTRAGRGGEQYF. CDR3 bases: TGCGCCAGCACAAGGGCAGGGAGGGGAGGCGAGCAGTACTTC.

The V and J genes are TRBV27 and TRBJ2-2, with TRBD1 as a possible D gene (5 bases). The germline V gene encodes CDR1 MNHEY and CDR2 SMNVEV (reference sequence). V was pared by 0 bases and J by 4 bases, with 12 bases between. The CDR3 length is 16 residues. Here the CDR3 reads CASSLSWGDSTGELFF. CDR3 sequence (DNA): TGTGCCAGCAGTTTATCGTGGGGCGATAGCACCGGGGAGCTGTTTTTT.

This CDR3 reads CASSLGEAYEQYF. The CDR3 nucleotides read TGTGCCAGCAGCTTAGGGGAAGCCTACGAGCAGTACTTC. The rearrangement joins TRBV7-2 to TRBJ2-7, with D unresolved. The V gene's germline CDR1 is SGHTA and CDR2 FQGNSA. The CDR3 is 13 residues long. Trimming took off 1 base at V and 2 bases at J, with 6 bases between the two ends.

The chain joins TRBV6-5 to TRBJ1-2; D is perhaps TRBD1 (6 bases). The CDR3 is 14 residues long. Germline lookup yields CDR1 MNHEY and CDR2 SVGAGI. V gave up 2 bases and J gave up 7 bases, with 14 bases separating them. CDR3 loop: CASSYTWGAAGYTF. The CDR3 nucleotides are TGTGCCAGCAGTTACACATGGGGGGCTGCTGGCTACACCTTC.